The clone carrying this T cell receptor (beta chain) has more than one count but fewer than ten. This sample was taken from a study of blood T cell repertoires in COVID-19. Looking at the study overall: Sites across the United States, Italy and Spain contributed samples from acute and convalescent COVID-19. Sources were T cells, B-cell-depleted T cells, or PBMCs; the material itself was cDNA or gDNA.

Original methodology: Estimated nucleated cell counts came from reference gene primer amplification. The table came from immunoSEQ multiplex PCR; TCRdb's copy has only in-frame clones and leaves some out. V, J and clone size are those of that table, while D and trimming were read from the DNA. The data show about 170,000 clones, about four fifths seen once. Specimen: peripheral blood. The clonotype originates from a woman aged 80 or over with acute or convalescent COVID-19.

The CDR3 nucleotides read TGTGCCAGCCGGGGGGATCCCACAGATACGCAGTATTTT. Residues: CASRGDPTDTQYF. The rearrangement joins TRBV2 to TRBJ2-3; TRBD2 matches 7 bases. V gave up 8 bases and J gave up 2 bases; unmatched junction bases: 4. Germline-derived CDR1 and CDR2 are SNHLY and FYNNEI. The CDR3 length is 13 residues.